The source of this T cell receptor beta chain is a study of T cells in tuberculosis. Turning to the study itself: A South African cohort included IGRA-negative adolescents, latently infected IGRA-positive adolescents and adults with active tuberculosis.

On this clone itself: The antigen is unknown.

Overall study results and limits: Smaller alpha distances in active tuberculosis partly reflected shorter CDR3-alpha lengths. Active tuberculosis alpha repertoires lay closer to GMM-specific TCRs than controls'. A GMM-specific repertoire classifier reached about 90% accuracy, AUROC over 0.85.

Some clones are missing from TCRdb's copy, which holds only in-frame ones; the method was immunoSEQ multiplex PCR. Of around 19,000 clones detected, 80% to 90% appear once; the ten largest clones hold around 15%. This CDR3 comprises 16 residues. V was pared by 1 base and J by 0 bases, with 12 bases between. The germline CDR1 and CDR2 sequences are MGHRA and YSYEKL. The sample comprised PBMCs. This TCR came from a donor aged 10-29 years with latent tuberculosis or without tuberculosis infection. V and J are TRBV4-1 and TRBJ1-1; D might be TRBD1 (6 bases). The CDR3 loop reads CASSQGRGTLNTEAFF. Written as DNA, the CDR3 is TGCGCCAGCAGCCAAGGACGTGGGACACTGAACACTGAAGCTTTCTTT.